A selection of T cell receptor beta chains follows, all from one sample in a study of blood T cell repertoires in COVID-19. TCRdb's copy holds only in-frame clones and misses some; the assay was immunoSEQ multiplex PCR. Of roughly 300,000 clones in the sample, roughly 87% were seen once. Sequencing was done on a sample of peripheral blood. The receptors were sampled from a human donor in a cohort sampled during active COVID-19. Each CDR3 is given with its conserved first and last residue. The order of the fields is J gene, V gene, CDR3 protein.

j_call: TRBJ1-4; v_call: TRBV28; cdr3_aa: CASKKSLNEKLFF
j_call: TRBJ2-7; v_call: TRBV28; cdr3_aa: CASTSGRLHEQYF
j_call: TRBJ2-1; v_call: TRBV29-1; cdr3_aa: CSVIGGDSYNEQFF
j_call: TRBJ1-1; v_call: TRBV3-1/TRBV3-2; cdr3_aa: CASSHMGPGTEAFF
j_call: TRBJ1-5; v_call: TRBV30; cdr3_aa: CAWSVAGAQPQHF
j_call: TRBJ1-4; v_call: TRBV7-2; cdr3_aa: CASSLNVGPNEKLFF
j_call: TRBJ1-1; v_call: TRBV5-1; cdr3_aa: CASSPDQGIRAFF
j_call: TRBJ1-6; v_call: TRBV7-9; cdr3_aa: CASSLSGQVNSPLHF
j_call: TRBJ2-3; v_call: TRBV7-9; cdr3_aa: CASSFPEGSDTQYF
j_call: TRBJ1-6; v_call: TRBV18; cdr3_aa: CASSPPIRGQESPLHF
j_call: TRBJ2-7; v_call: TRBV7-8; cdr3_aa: CASSSQGATSSYEQYF
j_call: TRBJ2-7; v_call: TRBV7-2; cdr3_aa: CASSLNGNGYEQYF
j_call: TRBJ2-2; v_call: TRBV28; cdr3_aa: CASSSGQGGAGELFF
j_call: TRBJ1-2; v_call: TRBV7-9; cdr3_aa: CASKQTESGGYTF
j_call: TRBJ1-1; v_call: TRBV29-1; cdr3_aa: CSVGQPSTEAFF